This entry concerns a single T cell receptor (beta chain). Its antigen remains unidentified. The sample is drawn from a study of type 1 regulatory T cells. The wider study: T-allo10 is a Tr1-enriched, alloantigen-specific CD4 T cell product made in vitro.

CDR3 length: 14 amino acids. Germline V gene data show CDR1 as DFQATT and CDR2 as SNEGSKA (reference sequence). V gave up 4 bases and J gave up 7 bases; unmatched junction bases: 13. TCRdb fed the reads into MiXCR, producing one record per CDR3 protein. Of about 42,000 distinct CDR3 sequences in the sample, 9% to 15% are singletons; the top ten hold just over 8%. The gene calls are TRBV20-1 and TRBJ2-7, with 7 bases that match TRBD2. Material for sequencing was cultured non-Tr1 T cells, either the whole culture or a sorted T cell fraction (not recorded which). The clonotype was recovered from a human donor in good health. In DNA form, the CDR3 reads TGCAGTGCTAAACCCCCCATGGCGGGACTAGAGCAGTACTTC. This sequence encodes CSAKPPMAGLEQYF.